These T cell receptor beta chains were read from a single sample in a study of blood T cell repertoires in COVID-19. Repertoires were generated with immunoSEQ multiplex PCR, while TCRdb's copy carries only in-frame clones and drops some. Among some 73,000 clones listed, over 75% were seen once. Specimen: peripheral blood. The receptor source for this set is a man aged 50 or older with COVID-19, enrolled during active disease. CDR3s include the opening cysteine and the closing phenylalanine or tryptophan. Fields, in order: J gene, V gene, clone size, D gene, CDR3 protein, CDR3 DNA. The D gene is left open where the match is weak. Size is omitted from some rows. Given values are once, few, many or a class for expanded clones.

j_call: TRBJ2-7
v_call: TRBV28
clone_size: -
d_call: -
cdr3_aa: CASSPGTSLAGEQYF
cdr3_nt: TGTGCCAGCAGTCCCGGGACTTCCCTTGCGGGGGAGCAGTACTTC

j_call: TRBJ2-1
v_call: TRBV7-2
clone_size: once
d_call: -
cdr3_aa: CASSLNRATAYNEQFF
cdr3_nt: TGTGCCAGCAGCTTAAACAGGGCCACCGCCTACAATGAGCAGTTCTTC

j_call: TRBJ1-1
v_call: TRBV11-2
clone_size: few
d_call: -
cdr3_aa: CASSLSGTMNTEAFF
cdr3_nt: TGTGCCAGCAGCTTAAGTGGGACAATGAACACTGAAGCTTTCTTT

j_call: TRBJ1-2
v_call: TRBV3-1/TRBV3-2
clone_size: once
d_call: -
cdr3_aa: CASSQGLYNYGYTF
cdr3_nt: TGTGCCAGCAGCCAAGGACTTTATAACTATGGCTACACCTTC

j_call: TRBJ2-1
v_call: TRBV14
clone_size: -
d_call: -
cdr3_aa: CASSPNGNEQFF
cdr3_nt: TGTGCCAGCAGCCCAAACGGCAATGAGCAGTTCTTC

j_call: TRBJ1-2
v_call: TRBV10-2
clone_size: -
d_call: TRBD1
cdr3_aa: CASQDRAMGYTF
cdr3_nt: TGCGCCAGCCAGGACAGGGCCATGGGCTACACCTTC

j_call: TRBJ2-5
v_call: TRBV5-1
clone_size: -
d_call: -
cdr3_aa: CASSLGRETQYF
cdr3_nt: TGCGCCAGCAGCTTGGGTCGGGAGACCCAGTACTTC

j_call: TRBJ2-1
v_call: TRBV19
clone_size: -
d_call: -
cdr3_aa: CASSVPLGWDEQFF
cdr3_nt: TGTGCCAGTAGTGTTCCCCTGGGCTGGGATGAGCAGTTCTTC

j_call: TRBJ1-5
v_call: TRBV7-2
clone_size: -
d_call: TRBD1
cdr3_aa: CASSPLDRHRQPQHF
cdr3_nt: TGTGCCAGCAGCCCGCTGGACAGGCACCGTCAGCCCCAGCATTTT

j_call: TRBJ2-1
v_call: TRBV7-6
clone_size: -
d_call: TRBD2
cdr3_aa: CASSLMTSGSNEQFF
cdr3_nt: TGTGCCAGCAGCTTGATGACTAGCGGCAGTAATGAGCAGTTCTTC

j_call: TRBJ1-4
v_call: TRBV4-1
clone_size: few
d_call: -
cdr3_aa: CASSQGDSRGEKLFF
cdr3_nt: TGCGCCAGCAGCCAAGGAGACTCCAGGGGTGAAAAACTGTTTTTT

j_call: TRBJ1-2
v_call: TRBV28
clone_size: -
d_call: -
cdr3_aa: CASSVPGNYGYTF
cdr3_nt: TGTGCCAGCAGTGTACCAGGGAACTATGGCTACACCTTC

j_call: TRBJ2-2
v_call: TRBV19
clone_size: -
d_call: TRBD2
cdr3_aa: CASSTQGLGAGELFF
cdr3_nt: TGTGCCAGTAGTACCCAGGGACTAGGTGCCGGGGAGCTGTTTTTT

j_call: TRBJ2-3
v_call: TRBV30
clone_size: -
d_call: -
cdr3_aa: CAWSGQQGDTQYF
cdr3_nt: TGTGCCTGGAGTGGACAGCAGGGAGATACGCAGTATTTT

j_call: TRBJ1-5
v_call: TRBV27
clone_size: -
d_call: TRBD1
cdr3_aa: CASSTLTGGFNQPQHF
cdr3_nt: TGTGCCAGCAGTACCCTGACAGGGGGTTTCAATCAGCCCCAGCATTTT

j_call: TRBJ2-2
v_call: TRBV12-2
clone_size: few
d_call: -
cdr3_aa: CASRSGLAGDAKVHTGELFF
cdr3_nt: TGTGCAAGTCGTTCAGGACTAGCGGGAGATGCAAAGGTTCACACCGGGGAGCTGTTTTTT

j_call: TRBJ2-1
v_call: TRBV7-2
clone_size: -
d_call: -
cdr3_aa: CASSWGAGVPNEQFF
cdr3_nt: TGTGCCAGCAGCTGGGGGGCGGGAGTCCCCAATGAGCAGTTCTTC

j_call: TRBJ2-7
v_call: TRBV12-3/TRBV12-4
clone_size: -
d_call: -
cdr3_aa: CASSFKTAGEQYF
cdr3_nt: TGTGCCAGCAGTTTCAAGACCGCAGGCGAGCAGTACTTC

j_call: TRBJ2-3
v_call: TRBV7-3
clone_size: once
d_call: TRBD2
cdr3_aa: CASSYERAGGPHTQYF
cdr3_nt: TGTGCCAGCAGCTACGAGAGGGCGGGAGGCCCCCATACGCAGTATTTT

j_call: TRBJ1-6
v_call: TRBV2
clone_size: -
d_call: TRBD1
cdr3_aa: CASRRTGVNSPLHF
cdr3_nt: TGTGCCAGCAGGCGAACAGGGGTTAATTCACCCCTCCACTTT

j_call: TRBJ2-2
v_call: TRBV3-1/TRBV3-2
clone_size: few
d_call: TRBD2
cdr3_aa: CASSQWEGTSGELFF
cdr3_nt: TGTGCCAGCAGCCAGTGGGAGGGTACTAGCGGGGAGCTGTTTTTT

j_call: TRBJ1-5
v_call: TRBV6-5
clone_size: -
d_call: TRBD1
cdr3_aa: CASSGQGSQPQHF
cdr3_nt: TGTGCCAGCAGCGGACAGGGCAGTCAGCCCCAGCATTTT

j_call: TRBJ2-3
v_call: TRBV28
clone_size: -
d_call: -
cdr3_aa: CASSLGGGPDTQYF
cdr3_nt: TGTGCCAGCAGTTTAGGGGGGGGGCCAGATACGCAGTATTTT

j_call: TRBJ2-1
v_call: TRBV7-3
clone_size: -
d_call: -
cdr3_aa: CASSLTWTNNEQFF
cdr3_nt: TGTGCCAGCAGCTTAACGTGGACTAACAATGAGCAGTTCTTC

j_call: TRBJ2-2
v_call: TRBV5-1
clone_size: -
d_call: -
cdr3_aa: CASSARTAIYTGELFF
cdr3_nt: TGCGCCAGCAGCGCCCGGACAGCGATATACACCGGGGAGCTGTTTTTT

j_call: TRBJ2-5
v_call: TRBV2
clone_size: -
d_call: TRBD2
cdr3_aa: CASRKREGQETQYF
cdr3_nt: TGTGCCAGCCGCAAGCGGGAGGGCCAAGAGACCCAGTACTTC

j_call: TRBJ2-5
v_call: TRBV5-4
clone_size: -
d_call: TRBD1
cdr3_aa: CASSFGGGQGKETQYF
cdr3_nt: TGTGCCAGCAGCTTTGGAGGGGGACAGGGGAAAGAGACCCAGTACTTC

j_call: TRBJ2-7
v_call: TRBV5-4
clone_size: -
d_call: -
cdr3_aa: CASSSGPGPSYEQYF
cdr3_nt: TGTGCCAGCAGCAGCGGCCCCGGCCCCTCCTACGAGCAGTACTTC

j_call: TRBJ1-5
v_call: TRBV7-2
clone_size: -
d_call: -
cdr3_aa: CASSLGSGGGNQPQHF
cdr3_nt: TGTGCCAGCAGCTTAGGGTCCGGGGGTGGCAATCAGCCCCAGCATTTT

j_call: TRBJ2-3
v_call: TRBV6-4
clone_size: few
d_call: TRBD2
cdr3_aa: CASSAGTSSSDTQYF
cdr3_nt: TGTGCCAGCAGTGCCGGGACTAGTTCCTCAGATACGCAGTATTTT

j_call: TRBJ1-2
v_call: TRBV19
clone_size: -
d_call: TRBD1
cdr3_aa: CATSPTGLGLDYGYTF
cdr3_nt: TGTGCCACCTCCCCGACAGGGTTGGGGCTGGACTATGGCTACACCTTC